The 21 T cell receptor beta chains listed next were all sequenced from one sample in a study of human T cells and chemical hapten exposure. Via MiXCR, TCRdb re-called the RACE reads, giving one row per CDR3 protein. The data show about 360,000 distinct CDR3 sequences, approximately 6.3% seen once. Time point described: patch test 1, 2 weeks after DPC sensitization. Treatment given: therapeutic diphenylcyclopropenone sensitization with weekly scalp DPC. The sample was whole blood, taken in connection with sensitization to the hapten diphenylcyclopropenone (DPC). All receptors come from a woman under 30 with alopecia areata. Some clones in this sample may be carry-over from other donors' samples.

This clonotype was recorded at least ten times. The rearrangement joins TRBV4-3 to TRBJ2-3; TRBD2 agrees at 12 bases. In germline, CDR1 is LGHNA, CDR2 YSLEER. V gave up 3 bases and J gave up 0 bases; unmatched junction bases: 4. The CDR3 runs to 17 residues. The CDR3 is CASSQRLAGASTDTQYF. The CDR3 DNA sequence: TGCGCCAGCAGCCAGAGACTAGCGGGGGCTAGCACAGATACGCAGTATTTT.

This clonotype has just a few counts. In nucleotides, the CDR3 is TGCAGTGCTAGCAGGTATCGGACGAACACTGAAGCTTTCTTT. It specifies CSASRYRTNTEAFF. The V gene is TRBV20-1, the J gene TRBJ1-1, with D hard to call. The ends were cut back, 3 bases at V and 1 base at J, with 12 bases in the middle. CDR1 and CDR2 from the germline V gene are DFQATT and SNEGSKA (reference sequence). The CDR3 extends over 14 amino acids.

The chain joins TRBV11-2 to TRBJ1-1, with D perhaps matching TRBD1 (6 bases). This CDR3 comprises 14 residues. CDR1 and CDR2 from the germline V gene are SGHAT and FQNNGV. Between the trimmed V and J ends, which lost 7 bases and 3 bases, there was a span of 15 bases. The CDR3 here is CASTTTGPDTEAFF. In DNA form, the CDR3 reads TGTGCCAGCACCACTACAGGGCCCGACACTGAAGCTTTCTTT.

This clonotype has a count of ten or more. The chain has TRBV7-2 and TRBJ2-1, with D tentatively TRBD2 (5 bases). The germline V gene has CDR1 SGHTA and CDR2 FQGNSA. The CDR3 totals 13 residues. The V gene lost 6 bases and the J gene lost 4 bases, with 10 bases spanning the gap. Written as DNA, the CDR3 is TGTGCCAGCAGACGTAGCGCTTACAATGAGCAGTTCTTC. Protein product: CASRRSAYNEQFF.

This clonotype was seen repeatedly, ten times or more. The chain combines TRBV10-3 with TRBJ1-1; possibly TRBD1 for D (6 bases). The CDR3 totals 15 residues. Trimming cost V 0 bases and J 6 bases, with 14 bases left between them. Per the germline V gene, CDR1 is ENHRY and CDR2 is SYGVKD. The CDR3 loop reads CAISESRGVGPEAFF. The CDR3 DNA sequence: TGTGCCATCAGTGAGTCGAGGGGGGTCGGGCCTGAAGCTTTCTTT.

This clonotype was found a few times. CDR3 coding DNA: TGTGCCAGCAGTTTAGATACAATTAGCACAGATACGCAGTATTTT. Translation gives CASSLDTISTDTQYF. The chain is built from TRBV12-3 or TRBV12-4 and TRBJ2-3; D uncertain. V was trimmed by 1 base and J by 0 bases, leaving 8 bases between them. The CDR3 is 15 amino acids.

The rearrangement joins TRBV4-3 to TRBJ2-3, with 8 nucleotides matching TRBD1. Germline lookup yields CDR1 LGHNA and CDR2 YSLEER. V shed 2 bases, J shed 2 bases, and the junction held 12 bases outside the gene matches. The CDR3 runs to 18 residues. The CDR3 DNA reads TGCGCCAGCAGCCAAATCAATCCCGGGACAGGATCCACAGATACGCAGTATTTT. It translates to CASSQINPGTGSTDTQYF.

V gene TRBV7-2 combines with J gene TRBJ2-1, with 8 bases that match TRBD2. V was clipped by 2 bases and J by 2 bases; unmatched bases: 2. The CDR3 totals 15 residues. The germline V gene encodes CDR1 SGHTA and CDR2 FQGNSA. CDR3 in amino acids: CASSLNGGAYNEQFF. CDR3 nucleotide sequence: TGTGCCAGCAGCTTAAACGGGGGGGCCTACAATGAGCAGTTCTTC.

The chain combines TRBV6-2 or TRBV6-3 with TRBJ2-1, with 11 bases identical to TRBD2. The CDR3 runs 14 residues. J gave up 9 bases and V 10 bases, and 11 bases lay outside the gene matches. Germline V gene data show CDR1 as MNHEY and CDR2 as SVGEGT. The CDR3 sequence: CATFPGLAVGEQFF. Here the CDR3 DNA reads TGTGCCACCTTTCCGGGACTAGCGGTGGGTGAGCAGTTCTTC.

This clonotype was observed at least ten times. The genes are TRBV6-5 and TRBJ2-7; 8 positions agree with TRBD2. This CDR3 has 14 amino acids. The J segment lost 0 bases and the V segment lost 8 bases, leaving 6 bases of the junction unmatched. Germline CDR1 MNHEY, CDR2 SVGAGI. CDR3 coding DNA: TGTGCCAGCCTCGGGGGGGGAAGCTCCTACGAGCAGTACTTC. Protein: CASLGGGSSYEQYF.

The rearrangement uses TRBV15 and TRBJ2-7, with 8 bases that match TRBD2. This CDR3 region has 19 residues. The junction had 18 bases not matched to a gene; V was cut back by 0 bases and J by 5 bases. In germline, CDR1 is LNHNV, CDR2 YYDKDF (reference sequence). This CDR3 is CATSRDTKASGRPRNEQYF. CDR3 DNA: TGTGCCACCAGCAGAGATACCAAGGCTAGCGGGCGCCCAAGAAACGAGCAGTACTTC.

This clonotype was observed at least ten times. In nucleotides, the CDR3 is TGTGCCAGCAGCTTAGTTGTGGCACTCGGGAACAATGAGCAGTTCTTC. Translation gives CASSLVVALGNNEQFF. The rearrangement links TRBV7-6 to TRBJ2-1, with TRBD2 as a possible D gene (5 bases). CDR1 and CDR2 from the germline V gene are SGHVS and FNYEAQ. Deletions cut 1 base from V and 5 bases from J, with 15 bases between. The CDR3 spans 16 residues.

The CDR3 nucleotides read TGTGCCAGCAGACGGGACGCTCCCTCCTACGAGCAGTACTTC. It translates to CASRRDAPSYEQYF. The chain has TRBV2 and TRBJ2-7; D is possibly TRBD1 or TRBD2 (5 bases each). In germline, CDR1 is SNHLY, CDR2 FYNNEI. The CDR3 covers 14 residues. Trimming shortened V by 6 bases and J by 0 bases, and 12 bases separated the two germline ends.

This clonotype was detected ten times or more. The chain recombines TRBV7-9 with TRBJ2-1; either TRBD1 or TRBD2 may fit D (6 bases each). V lost 2 bases to trimming and J lost 6 bases, with 14 bases between them. The V gene's germline CDR1 is SEHNR and CDR2 FQNEAQ (reference sequence). This CDR3 region has 15 residues. The DNA of the CDR3 is TGTGCCAGCAGCTTAAGCAGGGGAGGCCCCAATGAGCAGTTCTTC. It specifies CASSLSRGGPNEQFF.

This clonotype has only a few counts. The chain combines TRBV20-1 with TRBJ1-1; D possibly corresponds to TRBD1 (5 bases). V lost 6 bases, J lost 5 bases, and 16 bases lay in between. The CDR3 sequence is 13 residues long. Germline-derived CDR1 and CDR2 are DFQATT and SNEGSKA (reference sequence). CDR3 sequence (DNA): TGCAGTGCCCGGAGGCTCCAGGGAACTGAAGCTTTCTTT. Protein: CSARRLQGTEAFF.

This clonotype was observed at least ten times. The gene calls are TRBV29-1 and TRBJ2-7; perhaps TRBD2 as D (6 bases). Trimming removed 4 bases at V and 4 bases at J, with 14 bases between. The CDR3 length is 13 residues. Per germline, CDR1 SQVTM and CDR2 ANQGSEA. CDR3 amino acids: CSVGSQGGYEQYF. The CDR3 DNA follows: TGCAGCGTTGGTAGTCAGGGAGGATACGAGCAGTACTTC.

This clonotype came up a few times. The chain uses TRBV6-5 and TRBJ2-7; 9 nucleotides agree with TRBD1. V gave up 0 bases and J gave up 7 bases; unmatched junction bases: 7. In germline, CDR1 is MNHEY, CDR2 SVGAGI. There are 15 residues in the CDR3. CDR3 DNA sequence: TGTGCCAGCAGTTACTCCGGGACAGGGTCGCGGGAGCAGTACTTC. Translation: CASSYSGTGSREQYF.

This clonotype has only a few counts. The J gene is TRBJ2-5, the V gene TRBV9; D not certain. V lost 4 bases and J 9 bases, leaving 25 bases between the germline ends. CDR3 length: 16 residues. Germline assignment: CDR1 SGDLS and CDR2 YYNGEE. As DNA, the CDR3 is TGTGCCAGCAGCCCATCCCTGGGTAGAGAAAACCTGGCCCAGTACTTC. Encoded protein: CASSPSLGRENLAQYF.

CDR3: CASSLGAGRINYGYTF. CDR3 nucleotides: TGTGCCAGCAGCTTGGGGGCAGGGCGTATTAACTATGGCTACACCTTC. The chain couples TRBV7-2 to TRBJ1-2, with D possibly TRBD1 on 6 matching bases. V lost 3 bases and J 1 base, leaving 15 bases between the germline ends. CDR3 length: 16 amino acids. Per germline, CDR1 SGHTA and CDR2 FQGNSA.

This clonotype appeared a few times. CDR3 protein: CASSSGGLREQYF. The CDR3 DNA is TGTGCCAGCAGCTCCGGGGGGCTGAGAGAGCAGTACTTC. The chain has TRBV7-3 and TRBJ2-7; tentative D call: TRBD2 (7 bases). From germline, CDR1 is SGHTA and CDR2 FQGTGA. The CDR3 sequence is 13 residues long. V lost 4 bases to trimming and J lost 7 bases, with 14 bases between them.

This clonotype was recorded many times. This chain uses TRBV7-8 with TRBJ2-2; possibly TRBD2 for D (5 bases). Germline V CDR1 and CDR2: SGHVS, FQNEAQ. The CDR3 runs 16 residues. V was clipped by 7 bases and J by 8 bases, with 23 bases between them. The CDR3 reads CASNPWTGAGGGELFF. CDR3 DNA: TGTGCCAGCAACCCTTGGACTGGCGCAGGAGGTGGGGAGCTGTTTTTT. Full variable domain (missing parts from reference TRBV7-8 and TRBJ2-2): GAGVSQSPRYKVAKRGQDVALRCDPISGHVSLFWYQQALGQGPEFLTYFQNEAQLDKSGLPSDRFFAERPEGSVSTLKIQRTQQEDSAVYLCASNPWTGAGGGELFFGEGSRLTVL.